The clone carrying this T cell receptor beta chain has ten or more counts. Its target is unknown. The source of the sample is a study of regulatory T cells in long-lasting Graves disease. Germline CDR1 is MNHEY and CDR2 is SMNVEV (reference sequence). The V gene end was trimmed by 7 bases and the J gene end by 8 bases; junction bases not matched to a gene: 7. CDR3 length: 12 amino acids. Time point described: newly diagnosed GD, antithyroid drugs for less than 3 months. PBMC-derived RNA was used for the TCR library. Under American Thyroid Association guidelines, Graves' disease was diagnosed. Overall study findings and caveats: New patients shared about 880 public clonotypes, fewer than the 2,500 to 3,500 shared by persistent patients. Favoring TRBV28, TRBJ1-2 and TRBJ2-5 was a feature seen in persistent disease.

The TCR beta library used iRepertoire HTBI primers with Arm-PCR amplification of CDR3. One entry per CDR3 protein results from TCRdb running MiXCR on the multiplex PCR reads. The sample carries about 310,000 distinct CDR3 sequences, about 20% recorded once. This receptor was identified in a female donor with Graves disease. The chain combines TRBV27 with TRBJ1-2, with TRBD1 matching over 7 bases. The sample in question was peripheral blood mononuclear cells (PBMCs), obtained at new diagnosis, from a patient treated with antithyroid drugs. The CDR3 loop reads CASTWRGRGYTF. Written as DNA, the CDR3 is TGTGCCAGCACCTGGAGGGGGCGAGGCTACACCTTC.